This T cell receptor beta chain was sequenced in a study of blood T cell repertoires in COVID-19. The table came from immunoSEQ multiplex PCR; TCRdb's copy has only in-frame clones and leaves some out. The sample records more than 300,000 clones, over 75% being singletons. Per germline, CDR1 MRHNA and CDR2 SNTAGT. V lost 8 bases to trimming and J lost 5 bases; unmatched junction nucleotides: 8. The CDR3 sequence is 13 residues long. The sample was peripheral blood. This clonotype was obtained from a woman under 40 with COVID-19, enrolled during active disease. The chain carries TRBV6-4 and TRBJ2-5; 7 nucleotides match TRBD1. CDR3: CASSGQGVETQYF. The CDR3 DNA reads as TGTGCCAGCTCAGGCCAGGGGGTGGAGACCCAGTACTTC.